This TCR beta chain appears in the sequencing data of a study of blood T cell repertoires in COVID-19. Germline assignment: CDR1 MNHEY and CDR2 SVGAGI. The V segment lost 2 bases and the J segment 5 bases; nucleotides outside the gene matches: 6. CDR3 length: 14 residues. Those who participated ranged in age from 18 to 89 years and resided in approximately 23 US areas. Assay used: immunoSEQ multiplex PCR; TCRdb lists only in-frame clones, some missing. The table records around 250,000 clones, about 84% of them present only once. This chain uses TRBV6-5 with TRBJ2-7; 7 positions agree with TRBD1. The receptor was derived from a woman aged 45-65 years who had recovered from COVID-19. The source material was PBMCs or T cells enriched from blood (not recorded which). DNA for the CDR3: TGTGCCAGCAGTTACACAGACAGGGCAAACGAGCAGTACTTC. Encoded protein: CASSYTDRANEQYF.